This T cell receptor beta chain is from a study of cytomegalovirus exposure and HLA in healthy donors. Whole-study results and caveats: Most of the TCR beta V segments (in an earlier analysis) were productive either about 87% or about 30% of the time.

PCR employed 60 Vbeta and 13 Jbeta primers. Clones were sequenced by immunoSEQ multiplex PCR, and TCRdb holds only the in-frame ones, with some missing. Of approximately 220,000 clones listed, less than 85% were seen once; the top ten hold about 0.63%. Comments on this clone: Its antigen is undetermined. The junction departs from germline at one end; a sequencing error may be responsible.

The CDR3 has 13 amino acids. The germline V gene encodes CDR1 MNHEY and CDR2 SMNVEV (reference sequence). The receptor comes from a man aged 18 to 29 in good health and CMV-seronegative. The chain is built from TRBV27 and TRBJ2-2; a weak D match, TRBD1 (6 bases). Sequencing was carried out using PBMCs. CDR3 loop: CASSTGNAGELFF. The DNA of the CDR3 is TGTGCCAGCAGTACAGGGAACGCCGGGGAGCTGTTTTTT.